The 17 T cell receptor beta chains below come from one sample, sequenced in a study of blood T cell repertoires in COVID-19 (dated by TCRdb to 2020 to 2021). Library preparation used the immunoSEQ multiplex PCR assay. TCRdb stores this immuneACCESS table with in-frame sequences only. Part of the clones is absent; in the studies checked, under half of the shortfall reflects unresolved V genes, and no reason is known for the rest. The sample yields 250,000 or so clones; 80% to 85% were counted once. The top ten clonotypes cover less than 4% of the sample. The material sequenced was peripheral blood. These receptors were obtained from a woman between 18 and 30 years old with acute or convalescent COVID-19.

The table lists this clone with a count of one. The CDR3 spells CASSSGDAYNSPLHF. The CDR3 coding sequence is TGTGCCAGCAGTTCGGGGGACGCCTATAATTCACCCCTCCACTTT. The J gene is TRBJ1-6, the V gene TRBV6-5, with D maybe TRBD1 (5 bases). CDR1 MNHEY and CDR2 SVGAGI come from the germline V gene. Deletions cut 4 bases from V and 2 bases from J, with 9 bases between. The CDR3 has 15 residues.

The sample holds many counts of this clone. The V gene is TRBV19, the J gene TRBJ2-1; D is uncertain. The CDR3 loop spans 13 amino acids. CDR1 is LNHDA and CDR2 is SQIVND in the germline V gene (reference sequence). V was clipped by 0 bases and J by 4 bases, with 4 bases between them. CDR3 residues: CASSIDGYNEQFF. For the CDR3, the DNA is TGTGCCAGTAGTATAGACGGGTACAATGAGCAGTTCTTC.

This sequence joins TRBV5-1 and TRBJ2-1; 8 nucleotides match TRBD2. The length of the CDR3 is 14 residues. V was clipped by 4 bases and J by 8 bases; unmatched bases: 8. Germline assignment: CDR1 SGHRS and CDR2 YFSETQ. The CDR3 region has the DNA TGCGCCAGCAGCGCTGGCGGGAGGAGCTATGAGCAGTTCTTC. Its translation is CASSAGGRSYEQFF.

V gene TRBV19 combines with J gene TRBJ2-1, with a possible D match to TRBD2 (6 bases). V was trimmed by 6 bases and J by 0 bases, leaving 12 bases between them. CDR1 and CDR2 from the germline V gene are LNHDA and SQIVND (reference sequence). This CDR3 spans 15 amino acids. CDR3 protein: CASRGGASSYNEQFF. CDR3 nucleotide sequence: TGTGCCAGTAGAGGAGGGGCAAGCTCCTACAATGAGCAGTTCTTC.

This rearrangement joins TRBV3-1 (or the pseudogene TRBV3-2) to TRBJ1-1; TRBD1 is a possible D gene (6 bases). The CDR3 is made up of 15 amino acids. CDR1 is LGHDT and CDR2 is YNNKEL in the germline V gene (reference sequence). V lost 1 base to trimming and J lost 2 bases, with 11 bases between them. CDR3 nucleotide sequence: TGTGCCAGCAGCCAAGGAAGCGGGGGCAACACTGAAGCTTTCTTT. Translated, it gives CASSQGSGGNTEAFF.

This clone was counted many times. This chain connects TRBV28 to TRBJ2-7; TRBD1 is a possible D gene (5 bases). This CDR3 has 14 amino acids. The V end was cut by 6 bases, the J end by 4 bases, with 16 bases between. Germline V gene sequence: CDR1 MDHEN, CDR2 SYDVKM. DNA of the CDR3: TGTGCCAGCAGCTCCCCTAACGACAGATACGAGCAGTACTTC. Protein sequence: CASSSPNDRYEQYF.

V usage is TRBV29-1 and J usage is TRBJ2-7; D is possibly TRBD1 (6 bases). Trimming shortened V by 3 bases and J by 7 bases, and 19 bases separated the two germline ends. CDR1 SQVTM and CDR2 ANQGSEA come from the germline V gene. There are 14 residues in the CDR3. CDR3 nucleotides: TGCAGCGTTGATGGTTCTGGGCAGGGGCGGGAGCAGTACTTC. Protein sequence: CSVDGSGQGREQYF.

This chain joins TRBV7-9 and TRBJ1-6; a possible D gene is TRBD1 (5 bases). Per germline, CDR1 SEHNR and CDR2 FQNEAQ (reference sequence). V was pared by 1 base and J by 10 bases, with 8 bases between. The CDR3 is 13 residues long. CDR3 sequence (DNA): TGTGCCAGCAGCTTAGATCCAGGGTCACCCCTCCACTTT. It is translated as CASSLDPGSPLHF.

The rearrangement links TRBV6-5 to TRBJ2-1, with no clear D. Germline V gene sequence: CDR1 MNHEY, CDR2 SVGAGI. This CDR3 spans 13 amino acids. V was pared by 2 bases and J by 7 bases, with 9 bases between. CDR3 DNA sequence: TGTGCCAGCAGTTACACGTCCCGGAATGAGCAGTTCTTC. Protein: CASSYTSRNEQFF.

This clone is a singleton in its sample. The CDR3 reads CASTIGQFYGYTF. CDR3 coding DNA: TGTGCCAGCACCATCGGACAATTCTATGGCTACACCTTC. The gene calls are TRBV6-6 and TRBJ1-2, with D possibly being TRBD1 (5 bases). CDR1 MNHNY and CDR2 SVGAGI come from the germline V gene (reference sequence). The CDR3 length is 13 residues. V was pared by 7 bases and J by 4 bases, with 13 bases between.

The V gene is TRBV7-9, the J gene TRBJ1-2; D uncertain. CDR1 is SEHNR, CDR2 FQNEAQ, per germline (reference sequence). Trimming removed 5 bases at V and 8 bases at J, with 12 bases between. This CDR3 is 12 amino acids long. CDR3 nucleotides: TGTGCCAGCAGCCTCGGTTGGAGAGGCTACACCTTC. This codes for CASSLGWRGYTF.

The gene calls are TRBV30 and TRBJ1-1; D perhaps matches TRBD1 (5 bases). This CDR3 spans 12 amino acids. V shed 1 base and J shed 5 bases, with 8 bases lying between them. The germline V gene has CDR1 GTSNPN and CDR2 SVGIG (reference sequence). The DNA for the CDR3 is TGTGCCTGGAGTGACCAGGGAACTGAAGCTTTCTTT. This sequence encodes CAWSDQGTEAFF. The variable domain in full, with the rest retrieved from reference TRBV30 and TRBJ1-1, is SQTIHQWPATLVQPVGSPLSLECTVEGTSNPNLYWYRQAAGRGLQLLFYSVGIGQISSEVPQNLSASRPQDRQFILSSKKLLLSDSGFYLCAWSDQGTEAFFGQGTRLTVV.

This clone was observed a handful of times. J is TRBJ2-5 and V is TRBV2, with TRBD2 identical over 7 bases. The CDR3 is 14 amino acids. The ends lost 3 bases at V and 5 bases at J; junction bases unmatched: 6. CDR1 is SNHLY and CDR2 is FYNNEI in the germline V gene. CDR3 sequence reads: CASSDRQGGETQYF. CDR3 nucleotides: TGTGCCAGCAGTGACCGGCAGGGAGGGGAGACCCAGTACTTC.

V usage is TRBV6-5 and J usage is TRBJ1-6, with 8 nucleotides matching TRBD1. V shed 6 bases and J 7 bases; nucleotides not matched to a gene: 11. This CDR3 is 16 amino acids long. CDR1 and CDR2 (germline): MNHEY, SVGAGI. The CDR3 bases are TGTGCCAGCAGCTACCAAATCCGGACAGGGAATTCACCCCTCCACTTT. The encoded protein is CASSYQIRTGNSPLHF.

This clone has more than one count but fewer than ten. V and J are TRBV6-1 and TRBJ1-5, with D possibly being TRBD1 (5 bases). V lost 1 base and J 5 bases, leaving 9 bases between the germline ends. Germline CDR1 and CDR2: MNHNS and SASEGT. The CDR3 consists of 14 residues. CDR3 sequence (DNA): TGTGCCAGCAGTGAAGATTGGGGGGATCAGCCCCAGCATTTT. Translation: CASSEDWGDQPQHF.

The chain combines TRBV19 with TRBJ2-1, with 7 bases aligning to TRBD2. Per germline, CDR1 LNHDA and CDR2 SQIVND (reference sequence). V lost 10 bases to trimming and J lost 8 bases; unmatched junction nucleotides: 8. The CDR3 covers 12 residues. CDR3 region: CATVGLDYEQFF. CDR3 sequence (DNA): TGTGCCACCGTCGGACTAGACTATGAGCAGTTCTTC.

V usage is TRBV6-5 and J usage is TRBJ2-7, with D uncertain. The ends were cut back, 6 bases at V and 0 bases at J, with 9 bases in the middle. The CDR3 length is 13 residues. The germline V gene has CDR1 MNHEY and CDR2 SVGAGI. CDR3 nucleotide sequence: TGTGCCAGCAGCCGGTCCCCCTCCTACGAGCAGTACTTC. It codes for CASSRSPSYEQYF.